The following is a T cell receptor (beta chain) sequence with its context. A junction boundary mismatches the germline segment, possibly from a read error. The sample originates from a study of T-cell reconstitution after alpha-beta-depleted transplantation in children. Unique molecular identifiers tagged the TCRbeta library. Via MiXCR, TCRdb re-called the PCR reads, giving one row per CDR3 protein. The table lists some 400,000 distinct CDR3 sequences, 20% of them singletons, with approximately 3.8% in the top ten. From germline, CDR1 is SSHAT and CDR2 FNYEAQ (reference sequence). This CDR3 contains 14 residues.

The sequence was collected from a human donor who donated a stem cell graft to a child with acute myeloid leukemia. The sample here was PBMCs from the stem cell graft donor, taken from the stem cell graft. The rearrangement uses TRBV7-7 and TRBJ2-2, with D perhaps matching TRBD1 or TRBD2 (6 bases each). The CDR3 DNA reads as TGTGCCAGCAGCAGCGAGGGGGGACACCGGGGAGCTGTTTTT. This gives the protein CASSSEGGHRGAVF.